The next 9 T cell receptor beta chains were all read from a single sample in a study of cytomegalovirus exposure and HLA in healthy donors. Amplification used 60 Vbeta primers and 13 Jbeta primers. Measured with immunoSEQ multiplex PCR; TCRdb has only the in-frame clones, and not every one. The sample gives 110,000 or so clones, 74% of which show up once; 2% to 2.5% is in the top ten. Sequenced input: PBMCs. The receptors originated from a human donor in good health.

This chain uses TRBV5-1 with TRBJ2-1; 9 bases map to TRBD2. The ends lost 0 bases at V and 7 bases at J; junction bases unmatched: 11. Germline CDR1 and CDR2: SGHRS and YFSETQ. The CDR3 runs to 17 residues. This chain's CDR3 is CASSLAGGRGGGNEQFF. The DNA for the CDR3 is TGCGCCAGCAGCTTGGCCGGAGGGCGGGGGGGAGGGAATGAGCAGTTCTTC.

J is TRBJ2-7 and V is TRBV6-1; D might be TRBD2 (5 bases). This CDR3 has 12 amino acids. V was shortened by 2 bases and J by 7 bases, with 9 bases between the two germline ends. The germline V gene has CDR1 MNHNS and CDR2 SASEGT. DNA for the CDR3: TGTGCCAGCAGTGAATTAAGGGAGGAGCAGTACTTC. The encoded protein is CASSELREEQYF.

The chain recombines TRBV6-1 with TRBJ2-3; weak D call: TRBD2 (7 bases). This CDR3 comprises 14 residues. Deletions cut 3 bases from V and 5 bases from J, with 12 bases between. From germline, CDR1 is MNHNS and CDR2 SASEGT. The CDR3 bases are TGTGCCAGCAGTGACAGGGGAGGGGGAGATACGCAGTATTTT. This codes for CASSDRGGGDTQYF.

The chain employs TRBV28 and TRBJ2-1; TRBD2 matches at 12 bases. The J segment lost 7 bases and the V segment lost 5 bases, leaving 6 bases of the junction unmatched. The CDR3 is 15 amino acids. The germline CDR1 and CDR2 sequences are MDHEN and SYDVKM. In DNA, the CDR3 is TGTGCCAGCAGTGGGGCTAGCGGGAGGGCGAATGAGCAGTTCTTC. Encoded protein: CASSGASGRANEQFF.

This clone was detected only once. V and J are TRBV27 and TRBJ1-6; TRBD1 agrees at 8 bases. The CDR3 is 19 residues long. The germline V gene encodes CDR1 MNHEY and CDR2 SMNVEV (reference sequence). The ends lost 5 bases at V and 0 bases at J; junction bases unmatched: 12. The CDR3 loop reads CASSQTGQGAVSYNSPLHF. CDR3 sequence (DNA): TGTGCCAGCAGTCAGACCGGACAGGGCGCGGTCTCCTATAATTCACCCCTCCACTTT.

The chain carries TRBV6-1 and TRBJ1-2, with 8 bases identical to TRBD1. This CDR3 has 15 residues. Germline-derived CDR1 and CDR2 are MNHNS and SASEGT. V gave up 4 bases and J gave up 3 bases; unmatched junction bases: 7. The CDR3 sequence: CASSVSTGGDYGYTF. The CDR3 bases are TGTGCCAGCAGTGTGTCAACAGGGGGTGACTATGGCTACACCTTC.

Written as DNA, the CDR3 is TGTGCCAGCAGTTTCCCCCGGGACAGGCTAACCTACGAGCAGTACTTC. This translates into CASSFPRDRLTYEQYF. The chain recombines TRBV28 with TRBJ2-7; 8 nucleotides line up with TRBD1. J was trimmed by 2 bases and V by 3 bases; bases with no gene match: 9. This CDR3 spans 16 amino acids. CDR1 is MDHEN, CDR2 SYDVKM, per germline.

The CDR3 here is CASSLDYQETQYF. The CDR3 bases are TGTGCCAGCAGCTTGGACTATCAAGAGACCCAGTACTTC. This chain joins TRBV7-2 and TRBJ2-5, with a possible D match to TRBD2 (6 bases). The CDR3 sequence is 13 residues long. V was trimmed by 3 bases and J by 2 bases, leaving 7 bases between them. Germline loops: CDR1 SGHTA, CDR2 FQGNSA.

For the CDR3, the DNA is TGCAGCGCGTATGCGCGGGAGACCCAGTACTTC. As protein: CSAYARETQYF. The chain combines TRBV29-1 with TRBJ2-5; no clear D. Germline CDR1 is SQVTM and CDR2 is ANQGSEA. V was shortened by 7 bases and J by 5 bases, with 11 bases between the two germline ends. CDR3 length: 11 residues.